This T cell receptor beta chain was documented in a study of blood T cell repertoires in COVID-19. Overall study context: COVID-19 samples, acute and convalescent, were from the United States, Italy and Spain. T cells, B-cell-depleted T cells, or PBMCs provided the cDNA or gDNA that served as material.

Trimming took 4 bases from V and 1 from J, leaving 11 bases between them. The CDR3 extends over 14 amino acids. Germline V gene sequence: CDR1 SGHNT, CDR2 YYREEE (reference sequence). As handled by the study authors: Scientists estimated how many nucleated cells there were by amplifying reference gene primers. TCRdb's table, derived via immunoSEQ multiplex PCR, lists solely in-frame clones and lacks some. V and J calls and clone size follow that table, whereas D and trimming were derived from the DNA. This sample has 40,000 to 50,000 clones, with 87% found just once. The genes are TRBV5-4 and TRBJ2-5; possibly TRBD1 for D (6 bases). This sequence originates from a human donor in a cohort sampled during active COVID-19. The sample was peripheral blood. The CDR3 nucleotides are TGTGCCAGCAGCACCCGACAGGTCCAAGAGACCCAGTACTTC. Translated, it gives CASSTRQVQETQYF.